These 27 T cell receptor beta chains share one sample of origin, sequenced in a study of blood T cell repertoires in COVID-19. Sequenced by immunoSEQ multiplex PCR; TCRdb stores in-frame clones only, minus some. The table includes fewer than 350,000 clones, roughly 79% detected once. The sequencing sample was made of peripheral blood. These receptor sequences come from a woman in her fifties or sixties with active or convalescent COVID-19.

In its sample, this clone was seen once. V usage is TRBV9 and J usage is TRBJ1-1; TRBD1 aligns across 10 bases. Germline V CDR1 and CDR2: SGDLS, YYNGEE. The CDR3 runs to 19 residues. V gave up 0 bases and J gave up 0 bases; unmatched junction bases: 11. The CDR3 DNA is TGTGCCAGCAGCGTAGCCCCTCCCTTCGGGACAGGGGTGAACACTGAAGCTTTCTTT. Translating it yields CASSVAPPFGTGVNTEAFF.

V gene TRBV11-3 combines with J gene TRBJ2-1; possibly TRBD2 for D (5 bases). V was trimmed by 4 bases and J by 0 bases, leaving 10 bases between them. CDR1 and CDR2 (germline): SGHNT, YENEEA. The CDR3 contains 15 residues. Here the CDR3 reads CASSSDGNSYNEQFF. The CDR3 bases are TGTGCCAGCAGCTCCGACGGGAACTCCTACAATGAGCAGTTCTTC.

V gene TRBV5-8 combines with J gene TRBJ2-2; D gene uncertain. Germline V gene data show CDR1 as SGHTS and CDR2 as YDEGEE. The CDR3 covers 15 residues. V lost 0 bases and J 7 bases, leaving 13 bases between the germline ends. Here the CDR3 DNA reads TGTGCCAGCAGCTTGGCCCGTTCGGTGTACGGGGAGCTGTTTTTT. It translates to CASSLARSVYGELFF.

V is TRBV11-2 and J is TRBJ2-3; 10 positions agree with TRBD2. The V gene's germline CDR1 is SGHAT and CDR2 FQNNGV. The CDR3 loop spans 18 amino acids. Losses at the gene ends were 5 bases for V and 3 bases for J; bases not matched to a gene: 14. The CDR3, as DNA: TGTGCCAGCAGCACCAGGAGCGGGGGGGCCTTTAAAACAGATACGCAGTATTTT. This gives the protein CASSTRSGGAFKTDTQYF.

This clone was counted a few times. The CDR3 is CSVRPRVSTDTQYF. The DNA of the CDR3 is TGCAGCGTCCGCCCCAGGGTCAGCACAGATACGCAGTATTTT. The chain employs TRBV29-1 and TRBJ2-3, with TRBD1 as a possible D gene (5 bases). V was clipped by 6 bases and J by 0 bases, with 13 bases between them. Per germline, CDR1 SQVTM and CDR2 ANQGSEA. CDR3 length equals 14 residues.

This chain uses TRBV4-2 with TRBJ2-2; 15 nucleotides match TRBD2. V lost 0 bases to trimming and J lost 3 bases; unmatched junction nucleotides: 5. Germline lookup yields CDR1 LGHNA and CDR2 YNFKEQ. The CDR3 extends over 19 amino acids. The CDR3 bases are TGTGCCAGCAGCCAAGATCGGGGACTAGCGGGGGGTTACACCGGGGAGCTGTTTTTT. Residues: CASSQDRGLAGGYTGELFF.

The chain recombines TRBV5-1 with TRBJ1-4; TRBD1 matches at 9 bases. Germline values: CDR1 SGHRS, CDR2 YFSETQ. The CDR3 spans 16 residues. V was clipped by 4 bases and J by 6 bases; unmatched bases: 10. The CDR3 DNA follows: TGCGCCAGCAGCCCGATGGGACAGGGCGGGTATGAAAAACTGTTTTTT. Translation gives CASSPMGQGGYEKLFF.

The V call is TRBV6-5, the J call TRBJ2-2; 10 bases map to TRBD2. The V gene's germline CDR1 is MNHEY and CDR2 SVGAGI. V gave up 4 bases and J gave up 4 bases; unmatched junction bases: 6. This CDR3 has 16 residues. The CDR3 loop is CASSSPSGGLTGELFF. DNA of the CDR3: TGTGCCAGCAGTTCGCCTAGCGGGGGCCTCACCGGGGAGCTGTTTTTT.

J is TRBJ2-1 and V is TRBV6-2 or TRBV6-3; TRBD2 agrees at 11 bases. Germline lookup yields CDR1 MNHEY and CDR2 SVGEGT. The CDR3 length is 14 residues. V lost 6 bases to trimming and J lost 7 bases; unmatched junction nucleotides: 5. The DNA for the CDR3 is TGTGCCAGCAGCTTAGCGGGGGGGCTAAATGAGCAGTTCTTC. Translated: CASSLAGGLNEQFF.

This clone was counted once. The chain carries TRBV12-5 and TRBJ1-1; 9 bases agree with TRBD1. This CDR3 contains 18 residues. V dropped 0 bases and J dropped 0; count of bases not matched to a gene: 8. Germline-derived CDR1 and CDR2 are LGHNT and FRNRAP. The CDR3 DNA is TGTGCTAGTGGTTTGGTTTTCGGGACAGGGAAGTTGAACACTGAAGCTTTCTTT. Its protein is CASGLVFGTGKLNTEAFF.

The chain couples TRBV30 to TRBJ1-5; D is unresolved. Trimming stripped 1 base from V and 3 bases from J, with 7 bases between. Germline V CDR1 and CDR2: GTSNPN, SVGIG (reference sequence). The CDR3 sequence is 13 residues long. The CDR3 here is CAWSGHSNQPQHF. Written as DNA, the CDR3 is TGTGCCTGGAGTGGACACTCCAATCAGCCCCAGCATTTT.

This chain links TRBV5-5 with TRBJ2-3; 7 bases line up with TRBD1. The trim removed 4 bases at V and 3 bases at J, leaving 5 bases unmatched. Germline CDR1 is SGHKS and CDR2 is YYEKEE (reference sequence). The CDR3 runs 14 residues. CDR3 nucleotide sequence: TGTGCCAGCAGCCGGGACAGTGGGACAGATACGCAGTATTTT. Translating gives CASSRDSGTDTQYF.

The chain carries TRBV5-8 and TRBJ2-1; perhaps TRBD2 as D (5 bases). The V end lost 9 bases, the J end lost 6 bases, and 19 bases lay between the germline ends. CDR3 length: 14 amino acids. Germline V gives CDR1 SGHTS, CDR2 YDEGEE. The CDR3 region is CATPSSIGGNEQFF. The CDR3 DNA reads as TGTGCCACCCCTAGCTCCATCGGTGGCAATGAGCAGTTCTTC.

The chain carries TRBV14 and TRBJ1-1; D is ambiguous. This CDR3 has 13 amino acids. Germline values: CDR1 SGHDN, CDR2 FVKESK. Trimming took 5 bases from V and 2 from J, leaving 9 bases between them. CDR3 protein: CASSWAPNTEAFF. CDR3 in DNA: TGTGCCAGCAGCTGGGCCCCCAACACTGAAGCTTTCTTT.

This clone has just one count. The rearrangement uses TRBV7-8 and TRBJ2-3; D uncertain. Between the trimmed V and J ends, which lost 5 bases and 0 bases, there was a span of 6 bases. The germline gives CDR1 SGHVS, CDR2 FQNEAQ. The CDR3 length is 13 residues. The CDR3 nucleotides read TGTGCCAGCAGCCGCTCTAGCACAGATACGCAGTATTTT. Protein: CASSRSSTDTQYF.

The chain uses TRBV30 and TRBJ2-4; no definite D call. The V gene's germline CDR1 is GTSNPN and CDR2 SVGIG (reference sequence). This CDR3 spans 13 amino acids. V shed 0 bases and J shed 5 bases, with 8 bases lying between them. The CDR3 sequence: CAWSVRRENIQYF. The CDR3 DNA sequence: TGTGCCTGGAGTGTACGAAGAGAAAACATTCAGTACTTC.

The J gene is TRBJ1-1, the V gene TRBV27, with D uncertain. The CDR3 loop spans 14 amino acids. The germline V and J ends were trimmed by 5 bases and 6 bases, with 16 bases remaining between them. Germline V gene sequence: CDR1 MNHEY, CDR2 SMNVEV (reference sequence). CDR3 sequence: CASSPRPSTPEAFF. DNA for the CDR3: TGTGCCAGCAGTCCCCGCCCTAGTACGCCTGAAGCTTTCTTT.

This clone ranks as medium-sized. This rearrangement joins TRBV2 to TRBJ2-2; 7 bases agree with TRBD1. The germline V gene encodes CDR1 SNHLY and CDR2 FYNNEI. J gave up 3 bases and V 4 bases, and 5 bases lay outside the gene matches. CDR3 size: 15 residues. In DNA form, the CDR3 reads TGTGCCAGCAGTGTAGGGACAGTGGACACCGGGGAGCTGTTTTTT. Translated, it gives CASSVGTVDTGELFF.

CDR3 protein: CASSQLGQISGANVLTF. CDR3 nucleotides: TGCGCCAGCAGCCAACTTGGACAGATCTCTGGGGCCAACGTCCTGACTTTC. J is TRBJ2-6 and V is TRBV4-1, with D maybe TRBD1 (6 bases). Germline V gene lookup returns CDR1 MGHRA and CDR2 YSYEKL. There are 17 residues in the CDR3. V lost 2 bases and J 0 bases, leaving 11 bases between the germline ends.

The chain couples TRBV5-1 to TRBJ1-5; 10 positions agree with TRBD1. The CDR3 is 14 residues long. Germline V gene data show CDR1 as SGHRS and CDR2 as YFSETQ. With 5 bases clipped from V and 7 bases from J, the junction kept 6 bases outside the gene matches. The CDR3 DNA reads TGCGCCAGCAGTCCCGGACAGGGGGGCCAGCCCCAGCATTTT. This sequence encodes CASSPGQGGQPQHF.

The V and J genes are TRBV6-5 and TRBJ1-5, with D perhaps TRBD1 (5 bases). CDR1 is MNHEY and CDR2 is SVGAGI in the germline V gene. V was pared by 0 bases and J by 6 bases, with 9 bases between. The length of the CDR3 is 14 residues. The chain's CDR3 is CASSYSQGGQPQHF. Written as DNA, the CDR3 is TGTGCCAGCAGTTACTCGCAGGGAGGTCAGCCCCAGCATTTT.

This sequence joins TRBV18 and TRBJ2-5, with D hard to call. Trimming cost V 3 bases and J 2 bases, with 10 bases left between them. CDR3 size: 14 residues. Per the germline V gene, CDR1 is KGHSH and CDR2 is LQKENI. The chain's CDR3 is CASSPLALQETQYF. CDR3 nucleotide sequence: TGTGCCAGCTCACCGCTGGCTTTACAAGAGACCCAGTACTTC.

The chain employs TRBV11-2 and TRBJ2-1; 12 bases are a match to TRBD2. Looked up from germline, CDR1 is SGHAT and CDR2 is FQNNGV. This CDR3 is built from 16 residues. The J segment lost 7 bases and the V segment lost 2 bases, leaving 6 bases of the junction unmatched. DNA for the CDR3: TGTGCCAGCAGCTTAACTCTAGCGGGGGGGCATAATGAGCAGTTCTTC. Its protein product is CASSLTLAGGHNEQFF.

The chain uses TRBV6-6 and TRBJ2-5; no firm D call. Germline V gene lookup returns CDR1 MNHNY and CDR2 SVGAGI (reference sequence). V lost 4 bases to trimming and J lost 0 bases, with 9 bases between them. This CDR3 spans 14 amino acids. The CDR3 DNA is TGTGCCAGCAGTTGGGCGACGTACCAAGAGACCCAGTACTTC. This codes for CASSWATYQETQYF.

CDR3 protein: CASSVGPTNLNTGELFF. CDR3 coding DNA: TGTGCCAGCAGCGTAGGTCCAACTAACCTGAACACCGGGGAGCTGTTTTTT. J is TRBJ2-2 and V is TRBV9; no reliable D call. The ends were cut back, 0 bases at V and 1 base at J, with 13 bases in the middle. The CDR3 is 17 residues long. Germline assignment: CDR1 SGDLS and CDR2 YYNGEE.

The count of this clone is one. CDR3 sequence: CASSDRGKRETQYF. CDR3 bases: TGTGCCAGCAGTGATCGGGGGAAGAGGGAGACCCAGTACTTC. The chain recombines TRBV2 with TRBJ2-5; a possible D gene is TRBD2 (6 bases). CDR1 is SNHLY and CDR2 is FYNNEI in the germline V gene. This CDR3 has 14 residues. V lost 3 bases and J lost 5, with 13 bases in between.

Only a few counts were recorded for this clone. The chain combines TRBV19 with TRBJ2-2; 10 bases are a match to TRBD1. The germline gives CDR1 LNHDA, CDR2 SQIVND (reference sequence). The CDR3 totals 16 residues. After removal of 6 bases from V and 3 bases from J, the junction contained 7 bases not matched to a gene. CDR3 region: CASSRRQGAYTGELFF. The CDR3, as DNA: TGTGCCAGTAGCCGTCGACAGGGGGCTTACACCGGGGAGCTGTTTTTT.